The rows below give T cell receptor beta chains drawn from one sample of a study of shared clonotypes between healthy human individuals. Clones were read by immunoSEQ multiplex PCR, and TCRdb kept only the in-frame ones, dropping some. The sample has roughly 1,500,000 clones, 95% to 99% seen once. Sample: naive CD4+ T cells sorted from blood. The receptors derive from a man aged 30-40 years in good health. The CDR3 runs from the conserved cysteine through the conserved F or W. Each record gives: CDR3 length, J gene, D gene, V gene, clone size, CDR3 DNA, CDR3 protein. D genes are given only for firm matches. The size field is filled for only some rows; it gives once, few, many or a size class.

>15|TRBJ1-3|.|TRBV6-6|.
TGTGCCAGCAGCACCTCGCCGGGACCTGGAAACACCATATATTTT
CASSTSPGPGNTIYF
>17|TRBJ2-3|.|TRBV11-2|.
TGTGCCAGCAGCTTACTCCGAACCGGGAGCCGGGGCGGTACGCAGTATTTT
CASSLLRTGSRGGTQYF
>13|TRBJ2-5|.|TRBV25-1|.
TGTGCCAGCAGTGCTTGGGGACAAGAGACCCAGTACTTC
CASSAWGQETQYF
>13|TRBJ2-7|.|TRBV10-2|.
TGCGCCAGCAGTGTTCTGGACTCATACGAGCAGTACTTC
CASSVLDSYEQYF
>14|TRBJ1-1|TRBD1|TRBV18|.
TGTGCCAGCTCCGGACAGGGTATGAACACTGAAGCTTTCTTT
CASSGQGMNTEAFF
>14|TRBJ2-7|.|TRBV9|.
TGTGCCAGCAGCGTAGAGGGACTCAGCTACGAGCAGTACTTC
CASSVEGLSYEQYF
>18|TRBJ2-2|TRBD2|TRBV7-3|.
TGTGCCAGCAGCTTAACCGTCCTAGCGGGGCGAAACACCGGGGAGCTGTTTTTT
CASSLTVLAGRNTGELFF
>12|TRBJ2-5|.|TRBV28|.
TGTGCCAGCAGTTTAAGTACGGAGACCCAGTACTTC
CASSLSTETQYF
>15|TRBJ2-3|.|TRBV5-1|.
TGCGCCAGCAGCTTGGAGGGGCCCGTGACAGATACGCAGTATTTT
CASSLEGPVTDTQYF
>13|TRBJ1-2|.|TRBV28|.
TGTGCCAGCGCGACGCAGGGGCTCTATGGCTACACCTTC
CASATQGLYGYTF
>15|TRBJ2-3|.|TRBV5-1|.
TGCGCCAGCAGCTTGAGAGGGGATAGCACAGATACGCAGTATTTT
CASSLRGDSTDTQYF
>11|TRBJ2-3|.|TRBV7-9|.
TGTGCCAGCAGCCAAGTGGATACGCAGTATTTT
CASSQVDTQYF
>15|TRBJ2-3|TRBD2|TRBV10-3|.
TGTGCCATCAGTCAAAGGGGACTAGCATCCGATACGCAGTATTTT
CAISQRGLASDTQYF
>17|TRBJ2-1|TRBD2|TRBV19|.
TGTGCCAGTAGTATAGACCTAGCGGGAGGGACCTACAATGAGCAGTTCTTC
CASSIDLAGGTYNEQFF
>14|TRBJ2-1|.|TRBV30|.
TGTGCCTGCCCGGGGAGGGGGCTCGGGCGAGAGCAGTTCTTC
CACPGRGLGREQFF
>19|TRBJ1-1|.|TRBV7-6|once
TGTGCCAGCAGCCCGGTAGCAGGGAATCTGATTGGTATGAACACTGAAGCTTTCTTT
CASSPVAGNLIGMNTEAFF
>15|TRBJ2-2|TRBD2|TRBV2|.
TGTGCCAGCGGGGGACTAGCGGGAGAGGGCGGGGAGCTGTTTTTT
CASGGLAGEGGELFF
>15|TRBJ2-7|TRBD2|TRBV11-2|.
TGTGCCAGCAGCTTTCGGACTAGCGGGAAGGTTGAGCAGTACTTC
CASSFRTSGKVEQYF
>10|TRBJ2-7|.|TRBV29-1|.
TGCAGCGTCATGGACAGTGTTCTGTACTTC
CSVMDSVLYF
>14|TRBJ1-2|.|TRBV7-2|.
TGTGCCAGCAGCTTAGGTCCAGGGGTCTATGGCTACACCTTC
CASSLGPGVYGYTF
>14|TRBJ1-5|.|TRBV19|.
TGTGCCAGTAGTATCTGGGGGGCAAGGCAGCCCCAGCATTTT
CASSIWGARQPQHF
>14|TRBJ2-7|.|TRBV5-4|once
TGTGCCAGCAGCTCCAAACTACAGGACTACGAGCAGTACTTC
CASSSKLQDYEQYF
>11|TRBJ1-2|.|TRBV19|once
TGTGCCAGTGAGGCGGGTGGCGGCTACACCTTC
CASEAGGGYTF
>17|TRBJ2-1|TRBD2|TRBV5-1|.
TGCGCCAGCAGCTTGGGGCTAGCGGGAGGGTTGGACAATGAGCAGTTCTTC
CASSLGLAGGLDNEQFF
>17|TRBJ2-1|TRBD2|TRBV5-6|.
TGTGCCAGCAGCCGCCGATCGAGACTAGCGGGAGACAATGAGCAGTTCTTC
CASSRRSRLAGDNEQFF
>14|TRBJ2-5|.|TRBV9|.
TGTGCCAGCAGCGTACGGTCAGGTCTGGAGACCCAGTACTTC
CASSVRSGLETQYF
>20|TRBJ2-1|TRBD1|TRBV5-1|once
TGCGCCAGCAGCTTGGTTATGTTCGGGGACAGGCGGCCGGTTGGGCATGAGCAGTTCTTC
CASSLVMFGDRRPVGHEQFF
>13|TRBJ1-1|.|TRBV29-1|.
TGCAGCGCCACGAACGTGGGTAACACTGAAGCTTTCTTT
CSATNVGNTEAFF
>14|TRBJ2-5|.|TRBV12-1|.
TGTGCCAGCAGCCTGGGACTAGCGAATGAGACCCAGTACTTC
CASSLGLANETQYF
>16|TRBJ1-1|.|TRBV5-1|.
TGCGCCAGCAGCTTAACGAGGGCAAACATGAACACTGAAGCTTTCTTT
CASSLTRANMNTEAFF
>15|TRBJ2-1|TRBD2|TRBV7-8|.
TGTGCCAGCAGCCGACTAGCGGGTTTTTACAATGAGCAGTTCTTC
CASSRLAGFYNEQFF
>16|TRBJ2-1|.|TRBV11-3|.
TGTGCCAGCACCAGGGGACGGGCCTCGCCCTACAATGAGCAGTTCTTC
CASTRGRASPYNEQFF
>18|TRBJ2-7|TRBD1|TRBV5-1|once
TGCGCCAGCAGCTTGGCCATGCAGGGGGCAGCCATAACCTACGAGCAGTACTTC
CASSLAMQGAAITYEQYF
>14|TRBJ2-1|.|TRBV7-9|once
TGTGCCAGCCAAGTAGGCAGTTCCCTAAATGAGCAGTTCTTC
CASQVGSSLNEQFF
>15|TRBJ1-2|TRBD1|TRBV7-9|once
TGTGCCAGCAGCTTCGGAGACAGGGGGGACTATGGCTACACCTTC
CASSFGDRGDYGYTF
>14|TRBJ2-7|TRBD2|TRBV5-1|.
TGCGCCAGCAGCCCAGCGGGAGGGGCCCACGAGCAGTACTTC
CASSPAGGAHEQYF
>16|TRBJ2-7|.|TRBV27|.
TGTGCCACGCACCCTTCCGGGGCACAAGGCTCCTACGAGCAGTACTTC
CATHPSGAQGSYEQYF
>16|TRBJ2-2|TRBD1|TRBV7-8|.
TGTGCCAGCAGCCCCCGGGACAGAGCGAACACCGGGGAGCTGTTTTTT
CASSPRDRANTGELFF
>16|TRBJ1-2|.|TRBV19|.
TGTGCCAGTAGTATCTCGGTGGGGGCACCGTCCTATGGCTACACCTTC
CASSISVGAPSYGYTF
>15|TRBJ1-1|.|TRBV15|.
TGTGCCACCAGCAGAGATGTAGGAAGTATCCCTGAAGCTTTCTTT
CATSRDVGSIPEAFF
>17|TRBJ2-1|TRBD1|TRBV5-1|.
TGCGCCAGCAGCTTGGGACTCCGGGACAGGAATTACAATGAGCAGTTCTTC
CASSLGLRDRNYNEQFF
>15|TRBJ2-7|TRBD1|TRBV10-3|.
TGTGCCATCAGTCTGCCGGGACAGGGGACCTACGAGCAGTACTTC
CAISLPGQGTYEQYF
>15|TRBJ2-1|TRBD2|TRBV10-1|.
TGCGCCAGCAGTGAGGTGGGCGGGAGCATTAATGAGCAGTTCTTC
CASSEVGGSINEQFF
>13|TRBJ2-3|.|TRBV5-1|.
TGCGCCAGCAGAAAGGGGATCCCAGATACGCAGTATTTT
CASRKGIPDTQYF
>16|TRBJ2-3|.|TRBV7-8|.
TGTGCCAGCAGCTTAGCTTCAGCGGGTCGCACAGATACGCAGTATTTT
CASSLASAGRTDTQYF
>16|TRBJ2-1|.|TRBV28|.
TGTGCCAGCAGTTTTCATTTCGGGACGCAGGGCGATGAGCAGTTCTTC
CASSFHFGTQGDEQFF
>12|TRBJ1-1|.|TRBV9|.
TGTGCCAGCGGACAGTTATACACTGAAGCTTTCTTT
CASGQLYTEAFF
>12|TRBJ2-7|TRBD1|TRBV7-9|.
TGTGCCAGCAGCGCCGACAGGGGCGAGCAGTACTTC
CASSADRGEQYF
>11|TRBJ2-5|.|TRBV5-1|once
TGCGCCAGCAGCTTTAGGGAGACCCAGTACTTC
CASSFRETQYF
>15|TRBJ2-7|TRBD2|TRBV19|once
TGTGCCAGTAGTGCCAAACTAGCGGGAGCCCTGGGGCAGTACTTC
CASSAKLAGALGQYF
>15|TRBJ1-1|TRBD1|TRBV5-4|once
TGTGCCAGCTCGACTCCGACAGGGACGAACACTGAAGCTTTCTTT
CASSTPTGTNTEAFF